The 27 T cell receptor beta chains below come from one sample, sequenced in a study of T cells after yellow fever vaccination. TCRdb analysed the 5' RACE reads with MiXCR anew, one entry per CDR3 protein. This table has 300,000 or so distinct CDR3 sequences, 3% to 4.5% appearing once. Sequenced material: PBMCs, taken 5 days after the yellow fever booster vaccination. The receptors derive from a man between 18 and 35 years old who received the YFV17D yellow fever vaccine.

The chain recombines TRBV2 with TRBJ1-3, with 9 bases that match TRBD1. V lost 6 bases and J lost 4; bases outside the gene matches: 7. The CDR3 covers 15 residues. The germline V gene encodes CDR1 SNHLY and CDR2 FYNNEI. CDR3 DNA sequence: TGTGCCAGCAGCCCTACCGGACAGGGGGGAAACACCATATATTTT. Protein sequence: CASSPTGQGGNTIYF.

The chain links TRBV5-1 to TRBJ1-1; no clear D. Germline V gives CDR1 SGHRS, CDR2 YFSETQ. The CDR3 covers 13 residues. V was pared by 3 bases and J by 8 bases, with 14 bases between. The CDR3: CASSSGGGGEAFF. The CDR3 region has the DNA TGCGCCAGCAGCTCGGGCGGTGGAGGGGAAGCTTTCTTT.

V is TRBV12-3 or TRBV12-4 and J is TRBJ2-7, with TRBD2 identical over 7 bases. With 8 bases clipped from V and 4 bases from J, the junction kept 14 bases outside the gene matches. The CDR3 is 15 residues long. The CDR3 spells CASRPGRGGFYEQYF. CDR3 nucleotides: TGTGCCAGCCGGCCCGGGCGCGGGGGATTTTACGAGCAGTACTTC.

This chain joins TRBV30 and TRBJ1-5, with D perhaps TRBD1 (6 bases). CDR1 and CDR2 (germline): GTSNPN, SVGIG (reference sequence). V was cut by 0 bases and J by 5 bases, with 8 bases left in between. This CDR3 comprises 13 residues. The CDR3 loop reads CAWSVRGHQPQHF. The CDR3 DNA is TGTGCCTGGAGTGTACGGGGGCATCAGCCCCAGCATTTT.

Only a few counts were recorded for this clonotype. V and J are TRBV6-5 and TRBJ1-6; TRBD1 matches at 8 bases. CDR1 is MNHEY and CDR2 is SVGAGI in the germline V gene. V was clipped by 1 base and J by 7 bases; unmatched bases: 3. The length of the CDR3 is 15 residues. The CDR3: CASSYWTGLNSPLHF. In nucleotides, the CDR3 is TGTGCCAGCAGTTACTGGACAGGGCTAAATTCACCCCTCCACTTT.

In its sample, this clonotype was seen a few times. The V call is TRBV5-1, the J call TRBJ2-3, with 13 bases lining up with TRBD2. CDR1 SGHRS and CDR2 YFSETQ come from the germline V gene. V gave up 3 bases and J gave up 0 bases; unmatched junction bases: 7. The CDR3 covers 18 residues. CDR3 loop: CASSSTSGGALSTDTQYF. CDR3 in DNA: TGCGCCAGCAGCTCCACTAGCGGGGGGGCCCTTAGCACAGATACGCAGTATTTT.

This clonotype was detected only a few times. J is TRBJ2-1 and V is TRBV12-3 or TRBV12-4, with D uncertain. CDR3 length: 12 amino acids. V lost 2 bases and J 6 bases, leaving 5 bases between the germline ends. CDR3 DNA: TGTGCCAGCAGTTTACCCCGCAATGAGCAGTTCTTC. This encodes CASSLPRNEQFF.

The chain carries TRBV12-3 or TRBV12-4 and TRBJ1-5; D uncertain. This CDR3 spans 14 amino acids. V lost 5 bases and J 0 bases, leaving 8 bases between the germline ends. The CDR3 DNA reads TGTGCCAGCAGTCCGATTGATAGCAATCAGCCCCAGCATTTT. This sequence encodes CASSPIDSNQPQHF.

This clonotype was found a few times. The chain carries TRBV6-2 or TRBV6-3 and TRBJ2-1; no reliable D call. Trimming took off 8 bases at V and 6 bases at J, with 5 bases between the two ends. This CDR3 has 10 residues. Germline assignment: CDR1 MNHEY and CDR2 SVGEGT. The CDR3 region is CASGINEQFF. The CDR3 bases are TGTGCCAGCGGCATCAATGAGCAGTTCTTC.

This clonotype was picked up many times. The rearrangement uses TRBV6-5 and TRBJ2-4; D remains ambiguous. Per germline, CDR1 MNHEY and CDR2 SVGAGI. V was cut by 6 bases and J by 2 bases, with 2 bases left in between. The CDR3 totals 11 residues. The CDR3 DNA reads as TGTGCCAGCAGATCCAAAAACATTCAGTACTTC. Protein: CASRSKNIQYF.

This clonotype was seen ten or more times. This CDR3 reads CSVSTGSTEAFF. Here the CDR3 DNA reads TGCAGCGTTTCGACAGGGAGCACTGAAGCTTTCTTT. This chain joins TRBV29-1 and TRBJ1-1; 7 nucleotides align to TRBD1. The junction had 4 bases not matched to a gene; V was cut back by 5 bases and J by 4 bases. Per germline, CDR1 SQVTM and CDR2 ANQGSEA. CDR3 length: 12 amino acids.

This clonotype was counted ten times or more. The gene calls are TRBV12-3 or TRBV12-4 and TRBJ2-3, with 15 nucleotides matching TRBD2. This CDR3 has 17 amino acids. J lost 3 bases, V lost 10 bases, and 11 bases had no gene match. For the CDR3, the DNA is TGTGCCACTCGACCGGGACTAGCGGGGGGTTGGACAGATACGCAGTATTTT. Translated, it gives CATRPGLAGGWTDTQYF.

The V call is TRBV4-3, the J call TRBJ2-6, with 10 bases that match TRBD1. Looked up from germline, CDR1 is LGHNA and CDR2 is YSLEER. CDR3 length: 20 amino acids. Trimming took 0 bases from V and 2 from J; bases not matched to a gene: 10. In nucleotides, the CDR3 is TGCGCCAGCAGCCAAGATATCCGGGACAGGGGTTATGCTGGGGCCAACGTCCTGACTTTC. This codes for CASSQDIRDRGYAGANVLTF.

The CDR3 region has the DNA TGTGCCAGCAGCTTAAGGGCCGCGGGGGGCATAACGGATGAGCAGTTCTTC. Amino acid sequence: CASSLRAAGGITDEQFF. The J gene is TRBJ2-1, the V gene TRBV7-6, with 8 bases aligning to TRBD2. CDR1 is SGHVS and CDR2 is FNYEAQ in the germline V gene. V was clipped by 2 bases and J by 8 bases; unmatched bases: 14. CDR3 length: 17 residues.

This clonotype was detected ten times or more. V and J are TRBV20-1 and TRBJ2-5; D remains unclear. The germline CDR1 and CDR2 sequences are DFQATT and SNEGSKA (reference sequence). Trimming removed 3 bases from V and 1 base from J, with 12 bases in between. The CDR3 spans 14 residues. CDR3 protein: CSARGPASQETQYF. The CDR3 DNA reads as TGCAGTGCTAGGGGCCCGGCTAGCCAAGAGACCCAGTACTTC.

This clonotype was seen a few times. This chain links TRBV5-5 with TRBJ2-7; a weak D match, TRBD1 (5 bases). CDR3 length: 15 amino acids. The V gene lost 2 bases and the J gene lost 0 bases, with 12 bases spanning the gap. Germline V gives CDR1 SGHKS, CDR2 YYEKEE (reference sequence). The chain's CDR3 is CASSFSPRVSYEQYF. The CDR3 DNA reads TGTGCCAGCAGCTTTAGCCCCAGGGTCTCCTACGAGCAGTACTTC.

The chain combines TRBV20-1 with TRBJ2-2, with 8 nucleotides matching TRBD2. The CDR3 extends over 15 amino acids. V was pared by 6 bases and J by 5 bases, with 11 bases of the junction left unmatched. Per germline, CDR1 DFQATT and CDR2 SNEGSKA (reference sequence). The CDR3 here is CSAQTAGDRTGELFF. The CDR3 bases are TGCAGTGCACAGACAGCGGGGGACCGAACCGGGGAGCTGTTTTTT.

This clonotype was observed a few times. The chain carries TRBV4-3 and TRBJ2-6; D gene ambiguous. Trimming stripped 0 bases from V and 0 bases from J, with 12 bases between. This CDR3 contains 18 residues. Looked up from germline, CDR1 is LGHNA and CDR2 is YSLEER. The CDR3, as DNA: TGCGCCAGCAGCCAAGAGGGGTGGGGTAGCTCTGGGGCCAACGTCCTGACTTTC. Protein product: CASSQEGWGSSGANVLTF.

This clonotype has a handful of counts. The chain couples TRBV7-8 to TRBJ2-7; D remains ambiguous. V lost 1 base and J 1 base, leaving 14 bases between the germline ends. Germline CDR1 reads SGHVS; CDR2 reads FQNEAQ. CDR3 length equals 16 residues. CDR3: CASSLGQVLGSYEQYF. The CDR3 coding sequence is TGTGCCAGCAGCTTAGGTCAGGTCTTGGGTTCCTACGAGCAGTACTTC.

The chain recombines TRBV14 with TRBJ2-5; TRBD2 agrees at 7 bases. There are 15 residues in the CDR3. Germline-derived CDR1 and CDR2 are SGHDN and FVKESK. The V segment lost 0 bases and the J segment 4 bases; nucleotides outside the gene matches: 5. CDR3 nucleotides: TGTGCCAGCAGCCAAGATTGGCCTAGCGGAGAGACCCAGTACTTC. It is translated as CASSQDWPSGETQYF.

CDR3 DNA: TGTGCCAGCAGCTTGCAGGGTCCCGCAGATACGCAGTATTTT. Its translation is CASSLQGPADTQYF. The rearrangement uses TRBV5-4 and TRBJ2-3; a weak D match, TRBD1 (5 bases). CDR3 size: 14 residues. In germline, CDR1 is SGHNT, CDR2 YYREEE (reference sequence). V was shortened by 1 base and J by 4 bases, with 10 bases between the two germline ends. The full variable domain, its missing parts supplied by reference TRBV5-4 and TRBJ2-3, is ETGVTQSPTHLIKTRGQQVTLRCSSQSGHNTVSWYQQALGQGPQFIFQYYREEENGRGNFPPRFSGLQFPNYSSELNVNALELDDSALYLCASSLQGPADTQYFGPGTRLTVL.

The chain employs TRBV5-1 and TRBJ1-1; D unresolved. The CDR3 has 12 amino acids. Germline assignment: CDR1 SGHRS and CDR2 YFSETQ. The germline V and J ends were trimmed by 1 base and 8 bases, with 9 bases remaining between them. The chain's CDR3 is CASSLSEAEAFF. For the CDR3, the DNA is TGCGCCAGCAGCTTGAGCGAGGCCGAAGCTTTCTTT.

This chain links TRBV29-1 with TRBJ2-7; D may be TRBD1 (5 bases). Trimming pared 4 bases from V and 3 bases from J, leaving 13 bases between. This CDR3 comprises 13 residues. The germline V gene has CDR1 SQVTM and CDR2 ANQGSEA. This CDR3 is CSVAPGINYEQYF. Written as DNA, the CDR3 is TGCAGCGTTGCGCCAGGGATCAACTACGAGCAGTACTTC.

This sequence joins TRBV12-3 or TRBV12-4 and TRBJ1-5; D not resolved. Trimming left V 1 base short and J 11 bases short, with 15 bases between. This CDR3 comprises 14 residues. This chain's CDR3 is CASSLGAGIGTQHF. The CDR3 coding sequence is TGTGCCAGCAGTTTAGGTGCCGGGATAGGCACCCAGCATTTT.

The rearrangement joins TRBV25-1 to TRBJ1-2; D unresolved. From germline, CDR1 is MGHDK and CDR2 SYGVNS. The V gene lost 3 bases and the J gene lost 4 bases, with 15 bases spanning the gap. CDR3 size: 15 residues. CDR3 sequence reads: CASSDGLTATYGYTF. CDR3 in DNA: TGTGCCAGCAGTGATGGTCTAACAGCTACCTATGGCTACACCTTC.

This clonotype was seen a few times. The chain combines TRBV5-1 with TRBJ2-3, with 12 positions matching TRBD2. This CDR3 has 18 amino acids. CDR1 SGHRS and CDR2 YFSETQ come from the germline V gene. The ends lost 3 bases at V and 4 bases at J; junction bases unmatched: 12. The CDR3 nucleotides are TGCGCCAGCAGCTCGAAATATCCTAGCGGGGGGGCATCAGATACGCAGTATTTT. Amino acid sequence: CASSSKYPSGGASDTQYF.

The chain has TRBV19 and TRBJ2-7, with D possibly matching TRBD1 (6 bases). V was clipped by 1 base and J by 5 bases, with 12 bases between them. The CDR3 totals 14 residues. The germline V gene encodes CDR1 LNHDA and CDR2 SQIVND (reference sequence). The CDR3 nucleotides are TGTGCCAGTAGTATAGGGTACAGGGACGACGAGCAGTACTTC. It yields the protein CASSIGYRDDEQYF.